These 9 T cell receptor beta chains came from one sample sequenced in a study of T cell repertoires in cytomegalovirus infection. Using its own MiXCR run on the reads, TCRdb lists one record per CDR3 protein. The table lists around 100,000 distinct CDR3 sequences, about 30% of them singletons. Antigen specificity for these receptors is unknown. The sample was CD8+ T cells from cultured PBMCs, taken from culture after CMV antigen stimulation. These receptors all stem from a human donor in good health (CMV status not recorded). Some clones in this sample may be carry-over from other donors' samples.

The rearrangement joins TRBV12-3 or TRBV12-4 to TRBJ1-1, with 9 bases aligning to TRBD1. The CDR3 sequence is 14 residues long. V lost 7 bases, J lost 4 bases, and 7 bases stayed unmatched. In DNA, the CDR3 is TGTGCCAGCATCACAGGGGGCGCAGGCACTGAAGCTTTCTTT. Its translation is CASITGGAGTEAFF.

The J gene is TRBJ2-7, the V gene TRBV27; D may be TRBD1 (5 bases). The germline V gene encodes CDR1 MNHEY and CDR2 SMNVEV (reference sequence). Trimming pared 5 bases from V and 0 bases from J, leaving 17 bases between. The CDR3 extends over 16 amino acids. This CDR3 is CASSDTGDRLSYEQYF. The CDR3 nucleotides are TGTGCCAGCAGTGATACCGGAGACAGACTCTCCTACGAGCAGTACTTC.

V gene TRBV20-1 combines with J gene TRBJ2-7; weak D call: TRBD1 (6 bases). The CDR3 loop spans 19 amino acids. Germline V gene sequence: CDR1 DFQATT, CDR2 SNEGSKA (reference sequence). The germline V and J ends were trimmed by 0 bases and 6 bases, with 30 bases remaining between them. The CDR3 nucleotides read TGCAGTGCTAGAGATCAAACAGGGTCCGTGACTTATGGGGCCTTCGAGCAGTACTTC. Encoded protein: CSARDQTGSVTYGAFEQYF.

The chain is built from TRBV7-2 and TRBJ2-1; 9 bases are a match to TRBD1. There are 16 residues in the CDR3. Trimming took 5 bases from V and 8 from J; bases not matched to a gene: 13. The V gene's germline CDR1 is SGHTA and CDR2 FQGNSA. The CDR3 nucleotides are TGTGCCAGCAGCACCCCGGGACAGGGTCTTGGGGATGAGCAGTTCTTC. Translation gives CASSTPGQGLGDEQFF.

This clonotype has only a few counts. This chain connects TRBV20-1 to TRBJ2-3, with 12 bases identical to TRBD2. CDR1 DFQATT and CDR2 SNEGSKA come from the germline V gene (reference sequence). V was pared by 5 bases and J by 4 bases, with 13 bases of the junction left unmatched. This CDR3 has 17 residues. As DNA, the CDR3 is TGCAGTGCTCGAAGACTAGCGGGGGCGGGACATCCAGATACGCAGTATTTT. It translates to CSARRLAGAGHPDTQYF.

V gene TRBV20-1 combines with J gene TRBJ2-7, with 7 bases that match TRBD2. This CDR3 has 11 residues. V shed 5 bases and J 11 bases; nucleotides not matched to a gene: 9. Germline V gene sequence: CDR1 DFQATT, CDR2 SNEGSKA (reference sequence). CDR3 sequence reads: CSAPTGGEKYF. CDR3 coding DNA: TGCAGTGCTCCCACGGGGGGAGAAAAGTACTTC.

This clonotype was counted a few times. The rearrangement joins TRBV12-3 or TRBV12-4 to TRBJ1-1; no firm D call. CDR3 length equals 14 residues. V lost 4 bases to trimming and J lost 1 base, with 10 bases between them. The chain's CDR3 is CASSWAGTNTEAFF. The CDR3 coding sequence is TGTGCCAGCAGTTGGGCAGGAACGAACACTGAAGCTTTCTTT.

The J gene is TRBJ2-3, the V gene TRBV9; 9 nucleotides align to TRBD2. V gave up 0 bases and J gave up 4 bases; unmatched junction bases: 6. The CDR3 has 16 residues. Germline CDR1 and CDR2: SGDLS and YYNGEE. Here the CDR3 reads CASSVGAAGGADTQYF. The CDR3 nucleotides read TGTGCCAGCAGCGTAGGCGCAGCGGGGGGCGCAGATACGCAGTATTTT. The full variable domain, with the rest looked up from reference TRBV9 and TRBJ2-3, is DSGVTQTPKHLITATGQRVTLRCSPRSGDLSVYWYQQSLDQGLQFLIQYYNGEERAKGNILERFSAQQFPDLHSELNLSSLELGDSALYFCASSVGAAGGADTQYFGPGTRLTVL.

The table lists this clonotype with a few counts. V gene TRBV7-8 combines with J gene TRBJ2-3; 7 bases map to TRBD1. The germline gives CDR1 SGHVS, CDR2 FQNEAQ. J gave up 5 bases and V 4 bases, and 9 bases lay outside the gene matches. The CDR3 spans 15 residues. CDR3 DNA sequence: TGTGCCAGCAGCTGGAGGACAGGAAATGTAGATACGCAGTATTTT. Its protein product is CASSWRTGNVDTQYF.